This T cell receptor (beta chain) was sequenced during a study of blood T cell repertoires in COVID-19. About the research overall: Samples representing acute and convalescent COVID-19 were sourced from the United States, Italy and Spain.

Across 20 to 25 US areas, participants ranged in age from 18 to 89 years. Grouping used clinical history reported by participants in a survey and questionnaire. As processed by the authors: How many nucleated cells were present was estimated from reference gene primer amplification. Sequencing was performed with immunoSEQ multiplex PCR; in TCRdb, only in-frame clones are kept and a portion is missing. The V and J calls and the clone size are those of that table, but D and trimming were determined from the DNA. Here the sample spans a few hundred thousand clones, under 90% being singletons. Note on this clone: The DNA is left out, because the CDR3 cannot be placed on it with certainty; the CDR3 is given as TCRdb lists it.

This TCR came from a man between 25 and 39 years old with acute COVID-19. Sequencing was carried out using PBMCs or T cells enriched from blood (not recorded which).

Here the CDR3 reads CASSYSVGGGTTFF. The rearrangement uses TRBV6-5 and TRBJ1-1. Germline CDR1 and CDR2: MNHEY and SVGAGI. The CDR3 is 14 amino acids long, termini counted.